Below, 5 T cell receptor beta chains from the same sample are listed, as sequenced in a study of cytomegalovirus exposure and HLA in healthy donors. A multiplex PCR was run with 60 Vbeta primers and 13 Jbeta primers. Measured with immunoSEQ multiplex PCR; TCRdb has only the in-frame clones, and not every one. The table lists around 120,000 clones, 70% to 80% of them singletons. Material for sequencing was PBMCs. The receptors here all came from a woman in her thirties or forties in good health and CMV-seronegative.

The CDR3 bases are TGTGCCAGCAGCTTACCCGACAGGGATCGTACGCAGTATTTT. Translated, it gives CASSLPDRDRTQYF. The chain joins TRBV7-6 to TRBJ2-3; 7 nucleotides align to TRBD1. The CDR3 loop spans 14 amino acids. With 2 bases clipped from V and 8 bases from J, the junction kept 7 bases outside the gene matches. In germline, CDR1 is SGHVS, CDR2 FNYEAQ.

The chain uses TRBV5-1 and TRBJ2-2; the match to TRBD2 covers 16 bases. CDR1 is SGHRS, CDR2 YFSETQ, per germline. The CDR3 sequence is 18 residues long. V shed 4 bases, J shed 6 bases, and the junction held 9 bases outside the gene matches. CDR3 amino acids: CASSDQRGLAGGAGELFF. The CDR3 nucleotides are TGCGCCAGCAGCGACCAAAGGGGACTAGCGGGAGGGGCCGGGGAGCTGTTTTTT.

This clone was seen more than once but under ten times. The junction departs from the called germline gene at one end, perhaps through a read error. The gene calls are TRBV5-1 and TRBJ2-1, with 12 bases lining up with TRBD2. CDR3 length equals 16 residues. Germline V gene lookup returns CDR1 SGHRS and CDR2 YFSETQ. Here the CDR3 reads CASNLTSGRARIEQFF. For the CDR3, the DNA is TGCGCCAGCAACTTGACTAGCGGGAGAGCCCGGATCGAGCAGTTCTTC.

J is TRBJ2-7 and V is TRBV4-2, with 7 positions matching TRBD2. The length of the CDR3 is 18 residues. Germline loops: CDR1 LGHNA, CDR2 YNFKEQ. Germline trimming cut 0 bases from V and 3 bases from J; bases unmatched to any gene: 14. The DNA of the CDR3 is TGTGCCAGCAGCCAAGAGTCGATCCGGGAGGCAACTGACTACGAGCAGTACTTC. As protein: CASSQESIREATDYEQYF.

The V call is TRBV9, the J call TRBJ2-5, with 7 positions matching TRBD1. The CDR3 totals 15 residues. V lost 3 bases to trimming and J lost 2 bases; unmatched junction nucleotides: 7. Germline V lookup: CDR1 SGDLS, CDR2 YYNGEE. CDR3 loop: CASSGRQGQQETQYF. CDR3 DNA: TGTGCCAGCAGCGGAAGACAGGGACAGCAAGAGACCCAGTACTTC.